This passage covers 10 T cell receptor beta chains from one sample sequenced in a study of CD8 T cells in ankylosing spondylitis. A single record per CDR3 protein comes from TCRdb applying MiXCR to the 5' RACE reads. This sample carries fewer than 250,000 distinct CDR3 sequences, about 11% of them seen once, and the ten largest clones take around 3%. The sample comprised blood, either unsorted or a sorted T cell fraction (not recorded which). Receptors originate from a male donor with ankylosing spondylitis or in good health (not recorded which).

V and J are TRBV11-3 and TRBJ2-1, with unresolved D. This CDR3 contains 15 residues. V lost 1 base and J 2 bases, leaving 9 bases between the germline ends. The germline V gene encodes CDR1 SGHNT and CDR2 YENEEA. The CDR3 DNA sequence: TGTGCCAGCAGCTTAGGAACAGCGCCCTACAATGAGCAGTTCTTC. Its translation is CASSLGTAPYNEQFF.

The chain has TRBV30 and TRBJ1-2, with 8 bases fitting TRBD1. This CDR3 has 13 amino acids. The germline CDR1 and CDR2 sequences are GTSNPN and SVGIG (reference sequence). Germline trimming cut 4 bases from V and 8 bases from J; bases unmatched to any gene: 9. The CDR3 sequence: CAWMRTGRYGYTF. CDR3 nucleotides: TGTGCCTGGATGAGGACAGGGCGGTACGGCTACACCTTC.

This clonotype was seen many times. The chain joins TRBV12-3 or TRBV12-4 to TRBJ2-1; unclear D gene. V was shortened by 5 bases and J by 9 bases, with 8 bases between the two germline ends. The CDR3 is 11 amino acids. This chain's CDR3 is CASSRASEQFF. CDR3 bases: TGTGCCAGCAGTCGGGCGAGTGAGCAGTTCTTC.

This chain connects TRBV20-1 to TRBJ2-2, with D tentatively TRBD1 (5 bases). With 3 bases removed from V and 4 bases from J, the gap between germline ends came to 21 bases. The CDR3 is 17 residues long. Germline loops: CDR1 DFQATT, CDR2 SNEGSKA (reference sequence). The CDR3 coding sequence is TGCAGTGCTAGGGAAGCCCACCGGGCCCAGGGCACCGGGGAGCTGTTTTTT. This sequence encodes CSAREAHRAQGTGELFF.

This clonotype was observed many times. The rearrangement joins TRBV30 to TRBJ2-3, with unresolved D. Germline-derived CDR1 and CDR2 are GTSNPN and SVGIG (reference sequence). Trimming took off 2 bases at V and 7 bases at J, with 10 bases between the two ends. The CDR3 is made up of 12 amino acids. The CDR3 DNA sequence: TGTGCCTGGAGTTCCTTGTCGAATACGCAGTATTTT. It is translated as CAWSSLSNTQYF.

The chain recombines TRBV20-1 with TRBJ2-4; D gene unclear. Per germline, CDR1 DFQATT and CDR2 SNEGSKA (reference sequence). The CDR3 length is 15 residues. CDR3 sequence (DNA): TGCAGCATCCGTCTTTGGGAACTTGGCAAAAACATTCAGTACTTC. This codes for CSIRLWELGKNIQYF.

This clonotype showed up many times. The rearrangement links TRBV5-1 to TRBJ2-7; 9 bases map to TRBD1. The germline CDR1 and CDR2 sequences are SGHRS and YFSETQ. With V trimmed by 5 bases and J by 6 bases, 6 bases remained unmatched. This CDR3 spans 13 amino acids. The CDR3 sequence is CASRSGTGIEQYF. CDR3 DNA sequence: TGCGCCAGCAGATCCGGGACAGGGATCGAGCAGTACTTC.

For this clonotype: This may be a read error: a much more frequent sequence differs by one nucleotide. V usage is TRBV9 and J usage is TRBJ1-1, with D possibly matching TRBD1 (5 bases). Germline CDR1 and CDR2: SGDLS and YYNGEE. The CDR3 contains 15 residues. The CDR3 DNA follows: TGTTCCAGCAGCGCGAGGGGCCAGGCGTTGGGGGAAGCTTTCTTT. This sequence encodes CSSSARGQALGEAFF.

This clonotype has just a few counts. This CDR3 is CASRFEQGYEQYF. In DNA form, the CDR3 reads TGCGCCAGCAGGTTTGAACAGGGCTACGAGCAGTACTTC. The genes are TRBV5-1 and TRBJ2-7; D may be TRBD1 (6 bases). V was cut by 5 bases and J by 3 bases, with 12 bases left in between. Germline V gene sequence: CDR1 SGHRS, CDR2 YFSETQ. The CDR3 is made up of 13 amino acids.

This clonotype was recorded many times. The CDR3 DNA is TGTGCCAGTAGTTCGCATCCAGGGCGGTCTGAAGCTTTCTTT. Its translation is CASSSHPGRSEAFF. The chain joins TRBV4-2 to TRBJ1-1; a possible D gene is TRBD1 (5 bases). The CDR3 covers 14 residues. Germline V gene sequence: CDR1 LGHNA, CDR2 YNFKEQ. Trimming took off 9 bases at V and 6 bases at J, with 20 bases between the two ends.